Presented here are 25 T cell receptor beta chains from one specimen sequenced in a study of T-cell reconstitution after alpha-beta-depleted transplantation in children. Preparing the TCRbeta library involved the use of unique molecular identifiers. Via MiXCR, TCRdb re-called the PCR reads, giving one row per CDR3 protein. The profile shows a few hundred thousand distinct CDR3 sequences, about 12% of them singletons. This sample comprised PBMCs from the stem cell graft donor, obtained from the stem cell graft. These receptors were obtained from a human donor who donated a stem cell graft to a child with combined immunodeficiency.

This clonotype turned up a few times. The V call is TRBV6-2 or TRBV6-3, the J call TRBJ1-1; 7 positions match TRBD1. V shed 6 bases and J 2 bases; nucleotides not matched to a gene: 9. This CDR3 comprises 15 residues. Germline-derived CDR1 and CDR2 are MNHEY and SVGEGT. CDR3 in amino acids: CASRSLGQSNTEAFF. The CDR3 nucleotides are TGTGCCAGCAGATCCTTGGGACAGAGTAACACTGAAGCTTTCTTT.

The chain is built from TRBV14 and TRBJ2-5; the D is unclear. The CDR3 is made up of 16 amino acids. In germline, CDR1 is SGHDN, CDR2 FVKESK. The V end lost 0 bases, the J end lost 0 bases, and 11 bases lay between the germline ends. In DNA, the CDR3 is TGTGCCAGCAGCCAAGATCGCGTAGCAGACCAAGAGACCCAGTACTTC. Its translation is CASSQDRVADQETQYF.

This clonotype came up a few times. The rearrangement joins TRBV5-1 to TRBJ2-2, with 9 positions matching TRBD2. Germline V lookup: CDR1 SGHRS, CDR2 YFSETQ. Germline trimming cut 0 bases from V and 8 bases from J; bases unmatched to any gene: 5. The CDR3 is made up of 15 amino acids. CDR3 nucleotides: TGCGCCAGCAGCTTGGTCTCTAGCGGGGATGGGGAGCTGTTTTTT. Translation: CASSLVSSGDGELFF.

The rearrangement uses TRBV24-1 and TRBJ2-5; 8 bases map to TRBD2. This CDR3 is built from 17 residues. V shed 8 bases, J shed 0 bases, and the junction held 13 bases outside the gene matches. The germline gives CDR1 KGHDR, CDR2 SFDVKD. The CDR3 spells CATMEGPSGLYQETQYF. The DNA for the CDR3 is TGTGCCACCATGGAGGGTCCTAGCGGGTTGTACCAAGAGACCCAGTACTTC.

A few counts support this clonotype. The gene calls are TRBV7-2 and TRBJ2-2; possible D gene TRBD2, 5 bases. This CDR3 region has 16 residues. Trimming took off 1 base at V and 2 bases at J, with 11 bases between the two ends. Per the germline V gene, CDR1 is SGHTA and CDR2 is FQGNSA. The CDR3 DNA reads as TGTGCCAGCAGCTTAGGACCCCGGGGTAACACCGGGGAGCTGTTTTTT. Protein: CASSLGPRGNTGELFF.

The gene calls are TRBV3-1 and TRBJ1-5; D may be TRBD1 (5 bases). Germline V CDR1 and CDR2: LGHDT, YNNKEL (reference sequence). With 4 bases removed from V and 3 bases from J, the gap between germline ends came to 13 bases. The CDR3 runs 15 residues. CDR3 sequence: CASSPLDTFNQPQHF. CDR3 sequence (DNA): TGTGCCAGCAGCCCATTGGACACTTTCAATCAGCCCCAGCATTTT. The full variable domain, with the rest looked up from reference TRBV3-1 and TRBJ1-5, is DTAVSQTPKYLVTQMGNDKSIKCEQNLGHDTMYWYKQDSKKFLKIMFSYNNKELIINETVPNRFSPKSPDKAHLNLHINSLELGDSAVYFCASSPLDTFNQPQHFGDGTRLSIL.

This clonotype has at least ten counts. The chain combines TRBV6-2 or TRBV6-3 with TRBJ1-1; no clear D. The germline gives CDR1 MNHEY, CDR2 SVGEGT. The CDR3 contains 15 residues. V was pared by 0 bases and J by 0 bases, with 8 bases between. DNA for the CDR3: TGTGCCAGCAGTTACTCACTGGGGATGAACACTGAAGCTTTCTTT. Translating gives CASSYSLGMNTEAFF.

The V call is TRBV11-2, the J call TRBJ2-7; 8 nucleotides line up with TRBD1. The CDR3 consists of 14 residues. Germline V gene sequence: CDR1 SGHAT, CDR2 FQNNGV. The junction had 4 bases not matched to a gene; V was cut back by 4 bases and J by 2 bases. The CDR3 coding sequence is TGTGCCAGCAGCTCGGAGACAGGGGCCTACGAGCAGTACTTC. It translates to CASSSETGAYEQYF.

This clonotype was counted only a few times. The genes are TRBV12-3 or TRBV12-4 and TRBJ2-1; maybe TRBD2 (5 bases). V was clipped by 5 bases and J by 2 bases, with 10 bases between them. This CDR3 spans 14 amino acids. Written as DNA, the CDR3 is TGTGCCAGCAGTGGCGGGCAGCCCTACAATGAGCAGTTCTTC. Translated: CASSGGQPYNEQFF.

The J gene is TRBJ2-7, the V gene TRBV6-2 or TRBV6-3; 10 positions agree with TRBD1. Germline-derived CDR1 and CDR2 are MNHEY and SVGEGT. Trimming took 7 bases from V and 3 from J; bases not matched to a gene: 9. CDR3 length equals 15 residues. CDR3 in amino acids: CASTKSGTGDYEQYF. CDR3 coding DNA: TGTGCCAGCACCAAATCCGGGACAGGGGACTACGAGCAGTACTTC.

At least ten counts were recorded for this clonotype. The chain recombines TRBV4-3 with TRBJ2-1, with D uncertain. The ends were cut back, 0 bases at V and 8 bases at J, with 5 bases in the middle. The CDR3 is 12 residues long. Germline CDR1 and CDR2: LGHNA and YSLEER. CDR3 DNA sequence: TGCGCCAGCAGCCAAGATTGGGATGAGCAGTTCTTC. This sequence encodes CASSQDWDEQFF.

The sample holds many counts of this clonotype. The CDR3 protein is CSVEKGPSEQFF. The CDR3 DNA reads TGCAGCGTTGAAAAGGGCCCGAGTGAGCAGTTCTTC. The chain links TRBV29-1 to TRBJ2-1; D is uncertain. Germline V gives CDR1 SQVTM, CDR2 ANQGSEA. V gave up 2 bases and J gave up 9 bases, with 11 bases separating them. The CDR3 has 12 amino acids.

This clonotype was seen a handful of times. The chain joins TRBV20-1 to TRBJ2-3; a weak D match, TRBD2 (5 bases). The CDR3 runs 16 residues. Deletions cut 6 bases from V and 2 bases from J, with 21 bases between. Per germline, CDR1 DFQATT and CDR2 SNEGSKA (reference sequence). The CDR3 sequence: CSAPPPTTLSTDTQYF. The DNA of the CDR3 is TGCAGTGCGCCTCCCCCGACTACCCTCTCCACAGATACGCAGTATTTT.

This clonotype was seen ten or more times. The rearrangement uses TRBV20-1 and TRBJ1-1; D remains unclear. The germline gives CDR1 DFQATT, CDR2 SNEGSKA (reference sequence). This CDR3 is 13 amino acids long. With 1 base removed from V and 8 bases from J, the gap between germline ends came to 14 bases. The CDR3 region is CSARVLPVAEAFF. The CDR3 DNA reads TGCAGTGCTAGAGTTCTGCCGGTGGCCGAAGCTTTCTTT.

This clonotype was detected many times. This chain joins TRBV5-1 and TRBJ1-1; D gene unclear. This CDR3 spans 14 amino acids. Trimming removed 1 base at V and 1 base at J, with 8 bases between. The V gene's germline CDR1 is SGHRS and CDR2 YFSETQ. This chain's CDR3 is CASSLTFRNTEAFF. The DNA of the CDR3 is TGCGCCAGCAGCTTGACATTTAGGAACACTGAAGCTTTCTTT.

This clonotype was picked up many times. This sequence joins TRBV6-5 and TRBJ2-3; possible D gene TRBD2, 5 bases. V lost 2 bases and J lost 0, with 12 bases in between. This CDR3 is built from 16 residues. From germline, CDR1 is MNHEY and CDR2 SVGAGI. This CDR3 reads CASSYGSGLSTDTQYF. The CDR3 region has the DNA TGTGCCAGCAGTTACGGCAGCGGATTAAGCACAGATACGCAGTATTTT.

The table lists this clonotype with a few counts. The rearrangement links TRBV13 to TRBJ2-4; D is perhaps TRBD1 or TRBD2 (5 bases each). The CDR3 runs 16 residues. Germline lookup yields CDR1 PRHDT and CDR2 FYEKMQ (reference sequence). Trimming pared 6 bases from V and 2 bases from J, leaving 17 bases between. The CDR3 region has the DNA TGTGCCAGCAGAGTTGGGGGACCTCAAACCAAAAACATTCAGTACTTC. It codes for CASRVGGPQTKNIQYF. The whole variable domain, filled in from reference TRBV13 and TRBJ2-4, reads AAGVIQSPRHLIKEKRETATLKCYPIPRHDTVYWYQQGPGQDPQFLISFYEKMQSDKGSIPDRFSAQQFSDYHSELNMSSLELGDSALYFCASRVGGPQTKNIQYFGAGTRLSVL.

This clonotype was seen more than once but under ten times. The chain couples TRBV2 to TRBJ2-7; 7 nucleotides agree with TRBD2. Trimming at V came to 3 bases and at J to 2 bases, leaving 4 bases not matched to a gene. Germline assignment: CDR1 SNHLY and CDR2 FYNNEI. The CDR3 has 14 amino acids. Here the CDR3 reads CASSEQGGTYEQYF. As DNA, the CDR3 is TGTGCCAGCAGTGAGCAGGGAGGGACCTACGAGCAGTACTTC. Based on the CDR3 plus reference TRBV2 and TRBJ2-7, the full variable domain is EPEVTQTPSHQVTQMGQEVILRCVPISNHLYFYWYRQILGQKVEFLVSFYNNEISEKSEIFDDQFSVERPDGSNFTLKIRSTKLEDSAMYFCASSEQGGTYEQYFGPGTRLTVT.

The V and J genes are TRBV5-1 and TRBJ1-3; perhaps TRBD1 as D (6 bases). Between the trimmed V and J ends, which lost 4 bases and 3 bases, there was a span of 11 bases. The CDR3 extends over 14 amino acids. Germline loops: CDR1 SGHRS, CDR2 YFSETQ. CDR3 bases: TGCGCCAGCAGCCTTGGGACATTTGGAAACACCATATATTTT. The encoded protein is CASSLGTFGNTIYF.

This clonotype was recorded a few times. The V call is TRBV14, the J call TRBJ2-1; the D is unclear. Germline loops: CDR1 SGHDN, CDR2 FVKESK. The CDR3 has 13 residues. V lost 0 bases and J 7 bases, leaving 7 bases between the germline ends. The CDR3 sequence: CASSQEAVNEQFF. Written as DNA, the CDR3 is TGTGCCAGCAGCCAAGAAGCTGTTAATGAGCAGTTCTTC.

This clonotype has only a few counts. This chain connects TRBV12-3 or TRBV12-4 to TRBJ2-3, with unresolved D. V was pared by 6 bases and J by 1 base, with 11 bases between. The CDR3 consists of 14 residues. The CDR3 loop is CASSLQSGTDTQYF. In DNA, the CDR3 is TGTGCCAGCAGCCTCCAGTCTGGCACAGATACGCAGTATTTT.

The rearrangement uses TRBV20-1 and TRBJ2-2; 7 bases map to TRBD1. Germline values: CDR1 DFQATT, CDR2 SNEGSKA (reference sequence). The CDR3 covers 13 residues. With V trimmed by 5 bases and J by 6 bases, 6 bases remained unmatched. In nucleotides, the CDR3 is TGCAGTGCTCACCGACAGGGCCCCGGGGAGCTGTTTTTT. It yields the protein CSAHRQGPGELFF.

This clonotype was seen more than once but under ten times. This sequence joins TRBV6-5 and TRBJ2-7; D remains ambiguous. This CDR3 contains 11 residues. V gave up 6 bases and J gave up 9 bases, with 12 bases separating them. Germline CDR1 reads MNHEY; CDR2 reads SVGAGI. The CDR3 DNA sequence: TGTGCCAGCAGACTATTGGGGATGCAGTACTTC. It codes for CASRLLGMQYF.

This clonotype was detected only a few times. This sequence joins TRBV5-1 and TRBJ2-7; TRBD2 agrees at 7 bases. Germline values: CDR1 SGHRS, CDR2 YFSETQ. The V segment lost 0 bases and the J segment 0 bases; nucleotides outside the gene matches: 6. CDR3 size: 16 residues. The DNA of the CDR3 is TGCGCCAGCAGCTTGGCTTCGCGGGGGAGCTCCTACGAGCAGTACTTC. Translated, it gives CASSLASRGSSYEQYF.

V is TRBV27 and J is TRBJ2-1, with TRBD2 matching 13 bases. Germline lookup yields CDR1 MNHEY and CDR2 SMNVEV (reference sequence). The trim removed 5 bases at V and 7 bases at J, leaving 5 bases unmatched. CDR3 length: 15 amino acids. The CDR3 spells CASSHGTSGKNEQFF. The CDR3 coding sequence is TGTGCCAGCAGTCACGGGACTAGCGGGAAGAATGAGCAGTTCTTC.